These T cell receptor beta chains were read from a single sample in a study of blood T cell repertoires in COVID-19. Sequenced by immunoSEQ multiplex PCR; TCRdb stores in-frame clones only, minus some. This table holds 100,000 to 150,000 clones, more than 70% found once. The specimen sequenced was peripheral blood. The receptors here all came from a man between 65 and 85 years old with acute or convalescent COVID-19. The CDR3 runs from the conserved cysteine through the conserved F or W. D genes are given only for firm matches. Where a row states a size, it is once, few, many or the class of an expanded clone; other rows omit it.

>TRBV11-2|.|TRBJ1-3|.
TGTGCCAGCAGCTTAGATAGGGCCAGGGCCCGAAACACCATATATTTT
CASSLDRARARNTIYF
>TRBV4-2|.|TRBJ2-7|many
TGTGCCAGCAGCCAAGACCGGGTAGCCTACGAGCAGTACTTC
CASSQDRVAYEQYF
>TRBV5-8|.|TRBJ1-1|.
TGTGCCAGCAGCCAAGAGACTACGGCTTTCTTT
CASSQETTAFF
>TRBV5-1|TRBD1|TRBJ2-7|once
TGCGCCAGCAGCGGAGACAGGGGACCAACCTACGAGCAGTACTTC
CASSGDRGPTYEQYF
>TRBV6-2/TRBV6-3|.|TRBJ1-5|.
TGTGCCAGCACCCCCCTCGGCAATCAGCCCCAGCATTTT
CASTPLGNQPQHF
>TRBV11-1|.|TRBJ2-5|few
TGTGCCAGCAACAAGGGAGGAGAGACCCAGTACTTC
CASNKGGETQYF
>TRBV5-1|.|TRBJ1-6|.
TGCGCCAGCAGCTTATCAGGGCCGGGTTCACCCCTCCACTTT
CASSLSGPGSPLHF
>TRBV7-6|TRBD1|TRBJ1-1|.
TGTGCCAGCAGCCTCGGGACAGCATCCATGAACACTGAAGCTTTCTTT
CASSLGTASMNTEAFF
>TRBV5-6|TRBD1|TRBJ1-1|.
TGTGCCAGCAGCTTGCCTGGACAGGCGAAGAACACTGAAGCTTTCTTT
CASSLPGQAKNTEAFF
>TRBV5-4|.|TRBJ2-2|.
TGTGCCAGCAGTACACTAGCCCTCCTAGGTAACACCGGGGAGCTGTTTTTT
CASSTLALLGNTGELFF
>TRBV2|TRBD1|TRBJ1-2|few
TGTGCCAGCAGCGGGACAGACTATGGCTACACCTTC
CASSGTDYGYTF
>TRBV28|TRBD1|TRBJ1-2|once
TGTGCCAGCAGCAATCTTGGGACAGGGGGCTTTGGCTACACCTTC
CASSNLGTGGFGYTF
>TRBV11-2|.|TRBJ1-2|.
TGTGCCAGCAGCTTAGATGCGGGACTGGGATCTGGCTACACCTTC
CASSLDAGLGSGYTF
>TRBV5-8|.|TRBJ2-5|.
TGTGCCAGCAGCCTTGGGACGGGAGAAAAAGAGACCCAGTACTTC
CASSLGTGEKETQYF
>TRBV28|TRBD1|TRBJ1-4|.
TGTGCCAGCAGTCTTCCGGGACAGGCTGCTGGTGAAAAACTGTTTTTT
CASSLPGQAAGEKLFF
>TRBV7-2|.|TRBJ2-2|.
TGTGCCAGCAGTTCCGGACTACAACAGCTTACCGGGGAGCTGTTTTTT
CASSSGLQQLTGELFF
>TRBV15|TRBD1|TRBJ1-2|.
TGTGCCACCAGCAGAGGGACAGGAGAATACTATGGCTACACCTTC
CATSRGTGEYYGYTF
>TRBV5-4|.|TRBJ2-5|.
TGTGCCAGCCAGGACTGGAAAGAGACCCAGTACTTC
CASQDWKETQYF
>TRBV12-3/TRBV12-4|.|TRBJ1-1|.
TGTGCCAGCAGTCCTTCAGGAGGAGCTTTCTTT
CASSPSGGAFF
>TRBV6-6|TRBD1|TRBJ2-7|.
TGTGCCAGCAGGGGACAGGGTTTGGACTACGAGCAGTACTTC
CASRGQGLDYEQYF
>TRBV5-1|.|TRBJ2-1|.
TGCGCCAGCAGCTTGGACGGCAGGGCCCACTACAATGAGCAGTTCTTC
CASSLDGRAHYNEQFF
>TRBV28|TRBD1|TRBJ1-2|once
TGTGCCAGCAGTGACACAGGGGGCGATGGCTACACCTTC
CASSDTGGDGYTF
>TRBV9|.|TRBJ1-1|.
TGTGCCAGCAGCGCGGACGGAGGGGTTGGAACTGAAGCTTTCTTT
CASSADGGVGTEAFF
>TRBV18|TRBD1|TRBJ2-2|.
TGTGCCAGCTCCCGGGACAGGAATTTCGCGAACACCGGGGAGCTGTTTTTT
CASSRDRNFANTGELFF
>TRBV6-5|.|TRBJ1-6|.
TGTGCCAGCAGTTACAGCGGGACAAATAATAATTCACCCCTCCACTTT
CASSYSGTNNNSPLHF
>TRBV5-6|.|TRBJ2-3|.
TGTGCCAGCAGCTTTGACTTGACCACAGATACGCAGTATTTT
CASSFDLTTDTQYF
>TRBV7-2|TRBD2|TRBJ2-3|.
TGTGCCAGCAGCCCAAGAAGCGGGGGGGCCACAGATACGCAGTATTTT
CASSPRSGGATDTQYF
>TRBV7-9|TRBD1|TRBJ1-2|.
TGTGCCAGCAGCCCGTCTCCGGGACAGGGGGCAGGAGGGTATGGTGGCTACACCTTC
CASSPSPGQGAGGYGGYTF
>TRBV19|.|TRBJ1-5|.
TGTGCCAGTAGTATCCGGGGGGCGGGTCAGCCCCAGCATTTT
CASSIRGAGQPQHF
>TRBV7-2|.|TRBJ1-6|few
TGTGCCAGCAGCTTAGCGGCAGGTGGGAATTCACCCCTCCACTTT
CASSLAAGGNSPLHF
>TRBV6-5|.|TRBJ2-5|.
TGTGCCAGCACTAGCGCCGGACAAGAGACCCAGTACTTC
CASTSAGQETQYF
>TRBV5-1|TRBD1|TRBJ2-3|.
TGCGCCAGCAGCTTGGGGACAGGGGCTGGCACAGATACGCAGTATTTT
CASSLGTGAGTDTQYF
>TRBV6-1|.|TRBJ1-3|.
TGTGCCAGCAGTGAAACAGGAACTGGAAACACCATATATTTT
CASSETGTGNTIYF
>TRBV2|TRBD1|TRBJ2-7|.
TGTGCCAGCAGTGAAAGGGACAGGAGCTCCTACGAGCAGTACTTC
CASSERDRSSYEQYF
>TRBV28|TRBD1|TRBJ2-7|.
TGTGCCAGCAGTTTTGGGACAGGGGACGAGCAGTACTTC
CASSFGTGDEQYF
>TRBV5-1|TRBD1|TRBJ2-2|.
TGCGCCAGCAGGACAGGGGCCGCGAACACCGGGGAGCTGTTTTTT
CASRTGAANTGELFF
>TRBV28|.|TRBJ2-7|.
TGTGCCAGCAGTTTGGCCCTCTTGCAACGGGGATCTTCCTACGAGCAGTACTTC
CASSLALLQRGSSYEQYF
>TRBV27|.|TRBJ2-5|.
TGTGCCAGCAGTTCGTACCAAGAGACCCAGTACTTC
CASSSYQETQYF
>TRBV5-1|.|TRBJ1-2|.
TGCGCCAGCAGCTTGGGGTGGCAGGGCGAGGAGGGCTACACCTTC
CASSLGWQGEEGYTF
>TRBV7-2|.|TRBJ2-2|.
TGTGCCAGCAGCTTAGAGGCAGGGAAGAACACCGGGGAGCTGTTTTTT
CASSLEAGKNTGELFF
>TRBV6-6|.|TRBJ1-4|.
TGTGCCAGCAGTTACGGCAGGGCTCATGAAAAACTGTTTTTT
CASSYGRAHEKLFF
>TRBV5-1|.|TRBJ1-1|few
TGCGCCAGCAGCCCCCAGGGTAGGAACACTGAAGCTTTCTTT
CASSPQGRNTEAFF
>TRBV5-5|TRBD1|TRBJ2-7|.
TGTGCCAGCAGCCAAACGGACAGGAGGACGTCATACGAGCAGTACTTC
CASSQTDRRTSYEQYF
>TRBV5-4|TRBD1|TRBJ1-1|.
TGTGCCAGCAGCTCTCGGCTGACAGGGAAAACTGAAGCTTTCTTT
CASSSRLTGKTEAFF
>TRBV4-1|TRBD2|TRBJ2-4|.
TGCGCCAGCAGCCCCTGGGGGGGAGCCAAAAACATTCAGTACTTC
CASSPWGGAKNIQYF
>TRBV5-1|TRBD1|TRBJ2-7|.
TGCGCCAGCAGCTACCCCGACAGGGACGTCGGCGAGCAGTACTTC
CASSYPDRDVGEQYF
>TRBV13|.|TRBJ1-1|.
TGTGCCAGCAGTTTCACAGGGAAAGTACGGAACACTGAAGCTTTCTTT
CASSFTGKVRNTEAFF
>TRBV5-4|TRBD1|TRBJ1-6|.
TGTGCCAGCAGCTTCGACAGGGGGATAAGGTCACCCCTCCACTTT
CASSFDRGIRSPLHF
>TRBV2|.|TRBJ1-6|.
TGTGCCAGCATTGGCACAGGGAGCTCCTATAATTCACCCCTCCACTTT
CASIGTGSSYNSPLHF
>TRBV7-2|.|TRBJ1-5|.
TGTGCCAGCAGCATTTGGTCCGGGAACAATCAGCCCCAGCATTTT
CASSIWSGNNQPQHF
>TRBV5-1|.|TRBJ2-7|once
TGCGCCAGCAGCTTAGACAACTACGAGCAGTACTTC
CASSLDNYEQYF
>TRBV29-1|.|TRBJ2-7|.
TGCAGCGTTCTTGTGGGGGGCTCCTACGAGCAGTACTTC
CSVLVGGSYEQYF
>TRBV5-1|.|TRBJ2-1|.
TGCGCCAGCAGGGGAAATCGGGGCAATGAGCAGTTCTTC
CASRGNRGNEQFF
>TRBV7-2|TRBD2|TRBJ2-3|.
TGTGCCAGCAGCTTACGGGCGGGGGGGCTCGGAGATACGCAGTATTTT
CASSLRAGGLGDTQYF
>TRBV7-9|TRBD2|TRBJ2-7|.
TGTGCCAGCAGCTTAGTCAGAGCGGGGGACGCCTACGAGCAGTACTTC
CASSLVRAGDAYEQYF
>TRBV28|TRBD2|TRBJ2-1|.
TGTGCCAGCAGCTCTATACCGGGGGGTTACAATGAGCAGTTCTTC
CASSSIPGGYNEQFF
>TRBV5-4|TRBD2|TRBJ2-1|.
TGTGCCAGCAGCCCGCTGGGCGGGGGGAATGAGCAGTTCTTC
CASSPLGGGNEQFF
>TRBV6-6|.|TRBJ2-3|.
TGTGCCAGCACCCTCCCGACTACCCCAGATACGCAGTATTTT
CASTLPTTPDTQYF
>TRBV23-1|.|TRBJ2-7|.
TGCGCCAGCCTTTGCCGACAGCCGGAATCTTCGAGGTCCTACGAGCAGTACTTC
CASLCRQPESSRSYEQYF